This T cell receptor beta chain was identified during a study of shared clonotypes between healthy human individuals. CDR1 and CDR2 from the germline V gene are SGHRS and YFSETQ. The CDR3 contains 13 residues. Trimming stripped 2 bases from V and 6 bases from J, with 10 bases between. Produced via immunoSEQ multiplex PCR; TCRdb's table is partial and in-frame only. Of roughly 2,500,000 clones in the sample, under 95% are singletons; the top ten hold 0.35% to 0.45%. This clone appeared once. Its matching antigen is unknown. Study-level results: The naive CD4 repertoires of several donors were compared, and approximately 5.3% of clonotypes were shared. Relative to memory subsets, naive subsets generally showed larger estimated richness.

Naive CD4+ cells were CD45RA-selected; the remaining cells were memory. This TCR was sampled from a man aged 18 to 29 in good health. Some clones in this sample may be carry-over from other donors' samples. Sequenced sample: naive CD4+ T cells from PBMCs. Noted subset: CD45RA+ positively selected. The rearrangement uses TRBV5-1 and TRBJ2-3; D is possibly TRBD1 (5 bases). CDR3 sequence (DNA): TGCGCCAGCAGCTTAATCCCAGGGGATACGCAGTATTTT. It specifies CASSLIPGDTQYF.